This T cell receptor beta chain comes out of a study of T cell repertoires in cytomegalovirus infection. Study context: Through public TCR beta signatures, both CMV infection and matching HLA type were indicated. Study conclusions and caveats: HLA-C-restricted TCR beta clonotypes specific for CMV led the ex vivo response.

Notes on this clonotype: Antigen unknown. Germline and junction disagree at one end, which may indicate a read error.

TCRdb re-derived calls from the reads in MiXCR, one entry per CDR3 protein. This table holds about 450,000 distinct CDR3 sequences, 25% to 40% found once. Germline lookup yields CDR1 MDHEN and CDR2 SYDVKM. The CDR3 has 15 amino acids. The chain is built from TRBV28 and TRBJ1-5; TRBD1 agrees at 8 bases. The clonotype was recovered from a human donor in good health (CMV status not recorded). Some clones in this sample may be carry-over from other donors' samples. Material for sequencing was PBMCs. The CDR3 is CASSLGDRGNQPHHF. The CDR3 DNA reads TGTGCCAGCAGTTTGGGCGACAGGGGCAATCAGCCCCATCATTTT.